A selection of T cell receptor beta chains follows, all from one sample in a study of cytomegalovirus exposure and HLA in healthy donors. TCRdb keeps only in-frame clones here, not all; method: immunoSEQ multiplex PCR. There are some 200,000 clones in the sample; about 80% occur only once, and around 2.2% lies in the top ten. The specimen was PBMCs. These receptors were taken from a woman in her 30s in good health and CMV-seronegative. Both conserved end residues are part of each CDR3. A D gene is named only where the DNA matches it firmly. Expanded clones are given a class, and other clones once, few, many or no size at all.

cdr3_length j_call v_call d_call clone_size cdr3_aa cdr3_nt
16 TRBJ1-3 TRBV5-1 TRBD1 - CASSAVGDSSGNTIYF TGCGCCAGCAGCGCGGTGGGGGACAGCTCTGGAAACACCATATATTTT
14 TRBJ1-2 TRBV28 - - CASKIRRGNYGYTF TGTGCCAGCAAGATTAGGAGGGGAAACTATGGCTACACCTTC
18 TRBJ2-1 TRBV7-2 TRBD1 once CASSKSPPGTGFYNEQFF TGTGCCAGCAGTAAAAGTCCTCCCGGGACAGGTTTTTACAATGAGCAGTTCTTC
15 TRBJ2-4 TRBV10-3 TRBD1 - CAISDPGTAKNSQYF TGTGCCATCAGTGACCCCGGGACAGCCAAAAACAGTCAGTACTTC
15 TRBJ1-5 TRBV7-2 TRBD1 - CASRERQGASQPQHF TGTGCCAGCAGGGAACGACAGGGGGCCTCTCAGCCCCAGCATTTT
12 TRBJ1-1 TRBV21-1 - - CASSKQGGEAFF TGTGCCAGCAGCAAACAAGGAGGTGAAGCTTTCTTT
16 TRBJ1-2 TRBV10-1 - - CASSEPVVVFSYGYTF TGCGCCAGCAGTGAACCGGTGGTGGTTTTTAGCTATGGCTACACCTTC
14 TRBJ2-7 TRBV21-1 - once CASRGQALSYEQYF TGTGCCAGTAGGGGACAAGCCCTCTCCTACGAGCAGTACTTC
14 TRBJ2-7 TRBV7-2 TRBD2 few CASSPSGRAEEQYF TGTGCCAGCAGCCCTAGCGGGAGGGCGGAAGAGCAGTACTTC
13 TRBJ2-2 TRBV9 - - CASSVTNTGELFF TGTGCCAGCAGCGTCACGAACACCGGGGAGCTGTTTTTT
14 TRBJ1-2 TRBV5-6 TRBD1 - CASSHRQGNYGYTF TGTGCCAGCAGCCACCGACAGGGGAACTATGGCTACACCTTC
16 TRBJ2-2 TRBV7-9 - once CASDSPGRADTGELFF TGTGCCAGCGACTCGCCGGGCAGGGCTGACACCGGGGAGCTGTTTTTT
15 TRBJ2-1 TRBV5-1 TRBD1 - CASSLADRVYNEQFF TGCGCCAGCAGCTTGGCGGACAGGGTTTACAATGAGCAGTTCTTC
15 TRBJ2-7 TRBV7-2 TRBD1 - CASSTGQGSPHEQYF TGTGCCAGCAGCACCGGACAGGGGTCCCCACACGAGCAGTACTTC
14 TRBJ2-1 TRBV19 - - CASSIGGRYNEQFF TGTGCCAGTAGTATCGGGGGACGTTACAATGAGCAGTTCTTC
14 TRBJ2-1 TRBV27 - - CASSLGGLGGEQFF TGTGCCAGCAGTTTGGGGGGTCTGGGGGGTGAGCAGTTCTTC
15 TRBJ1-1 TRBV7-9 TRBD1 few CSSSLSGTGGSVAFF TGTTCCAGCAGCCTTAGCGGGACAGGGGGTTCGGTCGCTTTCTTT
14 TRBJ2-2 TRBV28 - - CASTSTPGTGELFF TGTGCCAGCACCTCTACGCCGGGCACCGGGGAGCTGTTTTTT
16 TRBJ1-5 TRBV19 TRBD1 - CASSTGGPYSNQPQHF TGTGCCAGTAGCACAGGGGGACCCTATAGCAATCAGCCCCAGCATTTT
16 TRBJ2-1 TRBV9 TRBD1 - CASSVGTGGAGNEQFF TGTGCCAGCAGCGTAGGTACAGGGGGCGCTGGAAATGAGCAGTTCTTC
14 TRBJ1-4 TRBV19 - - CASSIGGGNEKLFF TGTGCCAGTAGTATAGGGGGCGGCAATGAAAAACTGTTTTTT
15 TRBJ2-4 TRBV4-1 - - CASSLLGLAKNSQYF TGCGCCAGCAGTCTCCTAGGTCTAGCCAAAAACAGTCAGTACTTC
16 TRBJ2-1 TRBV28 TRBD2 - CASGSPGTSGRAQQFF TGTGCCAGCGGCTCCCCCGGGACTAGCGGGAGGGCCCAGCAGTTCTTC
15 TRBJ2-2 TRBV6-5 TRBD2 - CASRTAGANTGELFF TGTGCCAGCAGGACAGCGGGAGCGAACACCGGGGAGCTGTTTTTT
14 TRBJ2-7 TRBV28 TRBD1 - CASNNRQGSYEQYF TGTGCCAGCAACAATCGACAGGGAAGCTACGAGCAGTACTTC
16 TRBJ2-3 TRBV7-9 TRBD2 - CASSLTSGGITDTQYF TGTGCCAGCAGCTTAACGAGCGGGGGGATCACAGATACGCAGTATTTT
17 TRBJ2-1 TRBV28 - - CASSLLGANEAYNEQFF TGTGCCAGCAGTTTACTGGGAGCTAACGAAGCGTACAATGAGCAGTTCTTC
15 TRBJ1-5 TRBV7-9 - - CASSPRGDGNQPQHF TGTGCCAGCAGTCCCCGGGGGGACGGGAATCAGCCCCAGCATTTT
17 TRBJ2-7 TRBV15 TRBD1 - CATSRKTGPNHSYEQYF TGTGCCACCAGCAGAAAGACAGGGCCTAATCACTCCTACGAGCAGTACTTC
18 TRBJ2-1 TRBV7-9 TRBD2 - CASSPRLAVMRTYNEQFF TGTGCCAGCAGCCCTCGACTAGCAGTCATGAGGACCTACAATGAGCAGTTCTTC
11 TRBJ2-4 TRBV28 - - CASSLGLIQYF TGTGCCAGCAGTTTGGGGCTCATTCAGTACTTC
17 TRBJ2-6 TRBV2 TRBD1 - CASSAWDRASGANVLTF TGTGCCAGCAGTGCATGGGACAGGGCCTCTGGGGCCAACGTCCTGACTTTC
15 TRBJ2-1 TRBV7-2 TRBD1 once CASSLLRQGYNEQFF TGTGCCAGCAGCTTATTGAGACAGGGATACAATGAGCAGTTCTTC